This TCR beta chain was observed in a study of blood T cell repertoires in COVID-19. Study overall: Specimens from acute and convalescent COVID-19 originated in the United States, Italy and Spain.

The CDR3 loop spans 15 amino acids. Trimming cost V 4 bases and J 1 base; bases outside gene matches: 1. CDR1 and CDR2 (germline): SGHTA, FQGNSA. Profiled with immunoSEQ multiplex PCR; TCRdb holds only in-frame clones, not every one. Of some 90,000 clones listed, roughly 72% are singletons. Sequencing used peripheral blood. The TCR comes from a woman in her sixties or seventies in a cohort sampled during active or convalescent COVID-19. This chain connects TRBV7-2 to TRBJ2-3, with 11 bases matching TRBD2. In DNA form, the CDR3 reads TGTGCCAGCAGCTGGACTAGCGGGCGCACAGATACGCAGTATTTT. Protein product: CASSWTSGRTDTQYF.